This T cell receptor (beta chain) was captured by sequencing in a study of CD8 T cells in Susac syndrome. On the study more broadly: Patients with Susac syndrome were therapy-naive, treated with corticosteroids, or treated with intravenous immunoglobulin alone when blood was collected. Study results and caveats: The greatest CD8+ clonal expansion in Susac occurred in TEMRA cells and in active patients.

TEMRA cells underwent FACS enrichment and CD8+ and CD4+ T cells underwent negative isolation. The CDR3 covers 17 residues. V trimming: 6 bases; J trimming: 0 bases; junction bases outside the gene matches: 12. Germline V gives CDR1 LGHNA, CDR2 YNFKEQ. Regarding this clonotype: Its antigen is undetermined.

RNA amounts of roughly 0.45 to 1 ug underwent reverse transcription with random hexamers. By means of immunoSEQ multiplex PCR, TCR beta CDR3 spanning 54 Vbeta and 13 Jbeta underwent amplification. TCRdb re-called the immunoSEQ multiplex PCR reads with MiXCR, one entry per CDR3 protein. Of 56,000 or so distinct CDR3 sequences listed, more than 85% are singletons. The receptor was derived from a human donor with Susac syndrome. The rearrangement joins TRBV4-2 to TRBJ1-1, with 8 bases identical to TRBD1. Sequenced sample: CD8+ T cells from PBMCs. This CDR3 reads CASRWDRRTGLNTEAFF. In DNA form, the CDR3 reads TGTGCCAGCAGGTGGGACAGGCGAACGGGGTTGAACACTGAAGCTTTCTTT.